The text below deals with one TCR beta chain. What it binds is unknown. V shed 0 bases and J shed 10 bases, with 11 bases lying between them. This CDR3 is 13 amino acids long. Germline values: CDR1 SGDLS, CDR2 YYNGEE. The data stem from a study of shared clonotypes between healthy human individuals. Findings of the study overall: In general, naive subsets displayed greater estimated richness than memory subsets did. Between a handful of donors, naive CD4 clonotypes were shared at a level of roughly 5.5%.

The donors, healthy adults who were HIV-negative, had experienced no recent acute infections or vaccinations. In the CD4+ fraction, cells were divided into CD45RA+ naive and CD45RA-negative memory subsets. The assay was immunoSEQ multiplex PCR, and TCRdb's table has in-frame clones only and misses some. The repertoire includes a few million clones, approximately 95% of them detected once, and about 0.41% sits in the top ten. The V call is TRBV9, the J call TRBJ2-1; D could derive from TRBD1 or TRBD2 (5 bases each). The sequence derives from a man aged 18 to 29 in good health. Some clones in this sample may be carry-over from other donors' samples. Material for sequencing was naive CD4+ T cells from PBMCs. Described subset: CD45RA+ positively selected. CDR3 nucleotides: TGTGCCAGCAGCGTAGTGCCTTGGGGGGAGCAGTTCTTC. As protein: CASSVVPWGEQFF.